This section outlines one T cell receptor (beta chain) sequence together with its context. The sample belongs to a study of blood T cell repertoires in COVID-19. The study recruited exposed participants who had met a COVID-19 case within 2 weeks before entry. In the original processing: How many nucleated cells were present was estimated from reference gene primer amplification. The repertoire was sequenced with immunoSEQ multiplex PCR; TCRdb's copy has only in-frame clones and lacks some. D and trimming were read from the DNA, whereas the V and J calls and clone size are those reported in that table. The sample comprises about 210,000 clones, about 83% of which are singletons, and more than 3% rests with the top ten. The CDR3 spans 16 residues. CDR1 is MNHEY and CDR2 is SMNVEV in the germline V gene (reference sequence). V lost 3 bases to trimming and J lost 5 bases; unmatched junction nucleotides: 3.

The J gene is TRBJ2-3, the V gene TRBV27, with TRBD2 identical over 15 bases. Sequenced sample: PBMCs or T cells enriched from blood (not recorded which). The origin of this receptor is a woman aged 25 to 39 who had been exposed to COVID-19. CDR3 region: CASSFGLAGGEDTQYF. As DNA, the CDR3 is TGTGCCAGCAGTTTTGGACTAGCGGGGGGGGAAGATACGCAGTATTTT.